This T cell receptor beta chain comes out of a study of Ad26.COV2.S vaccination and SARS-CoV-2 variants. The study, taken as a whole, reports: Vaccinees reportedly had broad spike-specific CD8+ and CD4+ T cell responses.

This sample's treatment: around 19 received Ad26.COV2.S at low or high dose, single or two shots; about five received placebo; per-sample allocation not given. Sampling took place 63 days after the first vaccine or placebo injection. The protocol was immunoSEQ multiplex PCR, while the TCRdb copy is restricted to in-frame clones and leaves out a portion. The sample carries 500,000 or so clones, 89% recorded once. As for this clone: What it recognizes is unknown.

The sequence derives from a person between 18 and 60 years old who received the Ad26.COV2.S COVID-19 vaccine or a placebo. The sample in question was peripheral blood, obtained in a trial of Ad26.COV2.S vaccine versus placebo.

CDR3: CASSQGGGGTDTQYF. The CDR3 DNA is TGTGCCAGCAGCCAAGGGGGGGGAGGGACAGATACGCAGTATTTT. This chain uses TRBV3-1 (or the pseudogene TRBV3-2) with TRBJ2-3; 7 bases line up with TRBD2. CDR3 length equals 15 residues. Germline CDR1 reads LGHDT; CDR2 reads YNNKEL (reference sequence). V dropped 1 base and J dropped 3; count of bases not matched to a gene: 4.